This T cell receptor beta chain was recorded in a study of metastatic and nonmetastatic thyroid tumors. Thyroid surgery was performed in patients who had received no treatment beforehand. On this clone itself: The junction does not match germline at one end; this may be a read error.

In the original workflow: The authors used CDR3 differences across clinicopathological groups to build a distant-metastasis classifier for papillary thyroid cancer. TCRdb called clones again from the PCR reads with MiXCR. It is TCRdb's table, rather than the study itself, that gives the V and J calls and clone size. Seen here are about 24,000 clones, about 24% observed once, and the top ten hold 9.5% to 15%. CDR3 size: 16 residues. The germline gives CDR1 LNHNV, CDR2 YYDKDF (reference sequence). Source material: tumor tissue. The V gene is TRBV15, the J gene TRBJ2-5, with D possibly matching TRBD2 (6 bases). The receptor's source is a male donor with papillary thyroid cancer or a benign thyroid nodule (not recorded which). Some clones in this sample may be carry-over from other donors' samples. The DNA of the CDR3 is TGTGCCAACAGCAGAGGTGGGACTGCCTGGAAAGAGACCCAGTACTTC. Protein: CANSRGGTAWKETQYF. Based on the CDR3 plus reference TRBV15 and TRBJ2-5, the full variable domain is DAMVIQNPRYQVTQFGKPVTLSCSQTLNHNVMYWYQQKSSQAPKLLFHYYDKDFNNEADTPDNFQSRRPNTSFCFLDIRSPGLGDTAMYLCANSRGGTAWKETQYFGPGTRLLVL.